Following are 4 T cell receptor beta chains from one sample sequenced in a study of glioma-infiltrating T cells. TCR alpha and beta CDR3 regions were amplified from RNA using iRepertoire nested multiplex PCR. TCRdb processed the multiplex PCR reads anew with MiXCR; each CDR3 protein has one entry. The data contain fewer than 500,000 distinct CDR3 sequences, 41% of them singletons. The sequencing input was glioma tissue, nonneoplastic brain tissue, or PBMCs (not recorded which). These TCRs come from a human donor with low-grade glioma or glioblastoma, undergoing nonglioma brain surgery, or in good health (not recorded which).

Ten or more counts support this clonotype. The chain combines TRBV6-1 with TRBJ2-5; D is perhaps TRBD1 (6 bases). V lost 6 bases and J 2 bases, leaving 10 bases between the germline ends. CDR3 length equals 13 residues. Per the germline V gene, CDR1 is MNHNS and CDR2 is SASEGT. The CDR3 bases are TGTGCCAGCAGGGGACACTATCAAGAGACCCAGTACTTC. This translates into CASRGHYQETQYF.

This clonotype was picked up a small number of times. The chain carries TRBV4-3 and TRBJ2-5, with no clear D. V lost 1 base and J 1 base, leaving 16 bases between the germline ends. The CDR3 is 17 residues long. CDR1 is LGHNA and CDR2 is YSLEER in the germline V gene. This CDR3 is CASSQVLPHEGQETQYF. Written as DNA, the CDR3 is TGCGCCAGCAGCCAAGTATTGCCCCACGAAGGCCAAGAGACCCAGTACTTC.

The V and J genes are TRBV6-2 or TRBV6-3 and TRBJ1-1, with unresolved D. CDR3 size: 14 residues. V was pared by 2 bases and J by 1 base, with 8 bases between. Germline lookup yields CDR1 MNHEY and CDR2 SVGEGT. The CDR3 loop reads CASSYPYKNTEAFF. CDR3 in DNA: TGTGCCAGCAGTTACCCCTACAAGAACACTGAAGCTTTCTTT.

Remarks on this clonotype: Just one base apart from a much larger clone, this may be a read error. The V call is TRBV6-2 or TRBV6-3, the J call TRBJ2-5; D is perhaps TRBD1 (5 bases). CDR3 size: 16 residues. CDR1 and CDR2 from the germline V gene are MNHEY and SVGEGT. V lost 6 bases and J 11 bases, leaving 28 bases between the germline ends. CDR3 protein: CASSTDPGKAYNEQYF. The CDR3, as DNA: TGTGCCAGCAGCACCGACCCAGGGAAGGCCTACAATGAGCAGTACTTC.